This T cell receptor beta chain comes out of a study of blood T cell repertoires in COVID-19. Sequencing was performed with immunoSEQ multiplex PCR; in TCRdb, only in-frame clones are kept and a portion is missing. The table records 65,000 to 90,000 clones, approximately 86% of them present only once. CDR3 length: 15 amino acids. Trimming took 5 bases from V and 4 from J, leaving 14 bases between them. Germline V gives CDR1 MDHEN, CDR2 SYDVKM. J is TRBJ2-2 and V is TRBV28, with D maybe TRBD1 (6 bases). The sequence came from a woman aged 80 or older with acute or convalescent COVID-19. Sample: peripheral blood. CDR3 sequence reads: CASSGQGRRTGELFF. CDR3 in DNA: TGTGCCAGCAGTGGGCAGGGGCGCCGCACCGGGGAGCTGTTTTTT. The whole variable domain, filled in from reference TRBV28 and TRBJ2-2, reads DVKVTQSSRYLVKRTGEKVFLECVQDMDHENMFWYRQDPGLGLRLIYFSYDVKMKEKGDIPEGYSVSREKKERFSLILESASTNQTSMYLCASSGQGRRTGELFFGEGSRLTVL.